This TCR beta chain was sequenced in a study of shared clonotypes between healthy human individuals. Overall study context: The study used three CD4 naive, three CD4 memory, two CD8 naive and one CD8 memory plate per donor.

The protocol was immunoSEQ multiplex PCR, while the TCRdb copy is restricted to in-frame clones and leaves out a portion. Here the sample spans roughly 2.2 million clones, 85% to 95% being singletons. The CDR3 sequence is 16 residues long. Germline V CDR1 and CDR2: SQVTM, ANQGSEA. The sequenced sample was naive CD4+ T cells from PBMCs. The sample's subset: CD45RA+ positively selected. This TCR came from a man between 18 and 29 years old in good health. Some clones in this sample may be carry-over from other donors' samples. The chain recombines TRBV29-1 with TRBJ1-6; 7 bases match TRBD1. The CDR3 here is CGTGDRERSYNSPLHF. The CDR3 coding sequence is TGCGGAACAGGGGATAGGGAAAGGTCCTATAATTCACCCCTCCACTTT.